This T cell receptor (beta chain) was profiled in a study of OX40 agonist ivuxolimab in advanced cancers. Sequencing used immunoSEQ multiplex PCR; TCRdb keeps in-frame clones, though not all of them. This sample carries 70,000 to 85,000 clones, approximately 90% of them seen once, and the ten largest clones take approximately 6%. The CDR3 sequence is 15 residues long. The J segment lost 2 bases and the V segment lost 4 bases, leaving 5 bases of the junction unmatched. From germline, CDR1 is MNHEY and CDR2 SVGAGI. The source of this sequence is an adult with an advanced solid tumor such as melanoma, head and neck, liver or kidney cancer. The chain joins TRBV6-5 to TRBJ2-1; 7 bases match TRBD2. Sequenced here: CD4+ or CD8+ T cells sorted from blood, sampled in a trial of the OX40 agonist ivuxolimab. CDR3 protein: CASSSDGGTYNEQFF. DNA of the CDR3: TGTGCCAGCAGTTCCGACGGGGGGACCTACAATGAGCAGTTCTTC.